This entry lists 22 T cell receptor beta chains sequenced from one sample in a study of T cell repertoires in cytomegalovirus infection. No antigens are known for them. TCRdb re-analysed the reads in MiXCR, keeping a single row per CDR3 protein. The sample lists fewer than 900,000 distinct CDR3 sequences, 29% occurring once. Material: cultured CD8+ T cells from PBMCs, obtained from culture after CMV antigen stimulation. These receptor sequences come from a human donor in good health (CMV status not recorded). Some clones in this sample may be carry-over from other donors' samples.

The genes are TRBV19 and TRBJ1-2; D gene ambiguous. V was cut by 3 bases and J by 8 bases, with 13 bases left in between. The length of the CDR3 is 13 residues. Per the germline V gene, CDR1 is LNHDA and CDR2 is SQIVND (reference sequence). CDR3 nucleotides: TGTGCCAGTAGTATCCCCGCTACCGGGGGCTACACCTTC. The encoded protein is CASSIPATGGYTF.

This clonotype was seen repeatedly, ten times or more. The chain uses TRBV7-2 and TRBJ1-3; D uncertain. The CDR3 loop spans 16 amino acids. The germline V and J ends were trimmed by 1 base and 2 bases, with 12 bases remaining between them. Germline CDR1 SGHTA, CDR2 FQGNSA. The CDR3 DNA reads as TGTGCCAGCAGCTTAGGGAGGGAGTTCACTGGAAACACCATATATTTT. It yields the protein CASSLGREFTGNTIYF.

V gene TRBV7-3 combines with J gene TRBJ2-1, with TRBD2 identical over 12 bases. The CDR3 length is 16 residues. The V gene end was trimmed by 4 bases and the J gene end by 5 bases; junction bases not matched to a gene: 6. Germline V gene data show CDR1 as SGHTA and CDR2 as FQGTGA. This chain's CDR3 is CASSYGLAGMDNEQFF. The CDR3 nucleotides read TGTGCCAGCAGCTATGGACTAGCGGGGATGGACAATGAGCAGTTCTTC. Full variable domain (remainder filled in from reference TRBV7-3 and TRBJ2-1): GAGVSQTPSNKVTEKGKYVELRCDPISGHTALYWYRQSLGQGPEFLIYFQGTGAADDSGLPNDRFFAVRPEGSVSTLKIQRTERGDSAVYLCASSYGLAGMDNEQFFGPGTRLTVL.

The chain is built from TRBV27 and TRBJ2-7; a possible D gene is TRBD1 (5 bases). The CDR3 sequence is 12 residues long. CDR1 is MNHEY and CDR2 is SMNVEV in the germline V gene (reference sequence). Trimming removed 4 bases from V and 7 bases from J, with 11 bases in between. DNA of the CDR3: TGTGCCAGCAGTTCGGTCGCAGGGGAGCAGTACTTC. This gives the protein CASSSVAGEQYF.

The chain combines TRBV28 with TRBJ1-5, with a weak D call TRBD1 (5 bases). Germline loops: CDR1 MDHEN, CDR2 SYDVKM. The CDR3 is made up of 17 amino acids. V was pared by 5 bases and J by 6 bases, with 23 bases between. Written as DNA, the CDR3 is TGTGCCAGCAGTCTGGGGGATAAACTCCCCCCGGGTCAGCCCCAGCATTTT. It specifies CASSLGDKLPPGQPQHF.

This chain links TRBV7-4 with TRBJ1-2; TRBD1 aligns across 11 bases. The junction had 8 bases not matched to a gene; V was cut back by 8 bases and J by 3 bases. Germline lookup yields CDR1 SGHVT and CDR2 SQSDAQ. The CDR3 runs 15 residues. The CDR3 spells CASGYKGQGDYGYTF. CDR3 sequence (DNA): TGTGCCAGCGGCTACAAGGGACAGGGGGACTATGGCTACACCTTC.

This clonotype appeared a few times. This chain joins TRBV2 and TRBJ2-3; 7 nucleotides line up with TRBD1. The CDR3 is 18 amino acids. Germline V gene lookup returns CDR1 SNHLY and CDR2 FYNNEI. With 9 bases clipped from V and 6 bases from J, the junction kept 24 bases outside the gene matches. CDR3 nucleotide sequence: TGTGCCAGTCCTATGAAGGGACAGCTATATAGACCCACGGATACGCAGTATTTT. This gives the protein CASPMKGQLYRPTDTQYF.

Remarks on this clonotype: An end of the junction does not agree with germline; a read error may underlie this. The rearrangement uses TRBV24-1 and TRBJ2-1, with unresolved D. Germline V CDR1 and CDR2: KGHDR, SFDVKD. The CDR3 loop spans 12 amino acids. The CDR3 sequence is CATSDGGASTVF. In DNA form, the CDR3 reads TGTGCCACCAGTGACGGCGGCGCATCCACCGTCTTC.

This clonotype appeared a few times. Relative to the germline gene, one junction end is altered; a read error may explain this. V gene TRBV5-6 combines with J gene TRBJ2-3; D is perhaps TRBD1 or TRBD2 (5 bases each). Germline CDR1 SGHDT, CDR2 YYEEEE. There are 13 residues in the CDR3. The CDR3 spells CASSLESQGWRNF. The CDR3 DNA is TGTGCCAGCAGCTTGGAGTCCCAGGGTTGGAGGAATTTT.

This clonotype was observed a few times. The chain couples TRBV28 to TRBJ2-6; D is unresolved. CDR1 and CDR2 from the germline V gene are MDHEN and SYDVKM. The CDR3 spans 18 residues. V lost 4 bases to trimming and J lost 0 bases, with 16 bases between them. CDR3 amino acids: CASSYTGLTYSGANVLTF. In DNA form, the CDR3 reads TGTGCCAGCAGTTACACGGGCCTAACTTACTCTGGGGCCAACGTCCTGACTTTC.

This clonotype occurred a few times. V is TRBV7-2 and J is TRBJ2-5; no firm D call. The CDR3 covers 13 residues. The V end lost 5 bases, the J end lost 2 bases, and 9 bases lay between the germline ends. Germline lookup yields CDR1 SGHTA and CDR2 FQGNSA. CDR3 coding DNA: TGTGCCAGCAGCCTAACCCCTCAAGAGACCCAGTACTTC. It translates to CASSLTPQETQYF.

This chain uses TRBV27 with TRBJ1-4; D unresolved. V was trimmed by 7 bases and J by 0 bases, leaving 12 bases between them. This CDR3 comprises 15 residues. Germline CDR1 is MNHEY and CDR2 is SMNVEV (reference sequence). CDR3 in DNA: TGTGCCAGCACCCGGCACAATGCAACTAATGAAAAACTGTTTTTT. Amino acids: CASTRHNATNEKLFF.

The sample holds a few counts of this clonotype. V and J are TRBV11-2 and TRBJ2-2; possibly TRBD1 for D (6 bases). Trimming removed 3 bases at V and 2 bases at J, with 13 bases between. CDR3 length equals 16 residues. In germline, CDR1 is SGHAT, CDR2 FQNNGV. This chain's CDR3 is CASSFYRTENTGELFF. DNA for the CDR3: TGTGCCAGCAGCTTCTACAGGACAGAAAACACCGGGGAGCTGTTTTTT.

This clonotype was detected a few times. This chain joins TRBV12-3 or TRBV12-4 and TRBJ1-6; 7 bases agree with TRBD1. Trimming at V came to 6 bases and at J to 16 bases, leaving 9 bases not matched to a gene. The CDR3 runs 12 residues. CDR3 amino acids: CASRRGGDFLHF. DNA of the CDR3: TGTGCCAGCAGGAGAGGGGGCGATTTTCTCCACTTT.

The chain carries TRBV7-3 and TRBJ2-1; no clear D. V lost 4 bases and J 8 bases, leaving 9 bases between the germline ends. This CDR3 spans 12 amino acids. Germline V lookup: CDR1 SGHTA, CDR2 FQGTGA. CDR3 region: CASSSRLHEQFF. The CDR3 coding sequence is TGTGCCAGCAGCTCCAGGCTGCATGAGCAGTTCTTC.

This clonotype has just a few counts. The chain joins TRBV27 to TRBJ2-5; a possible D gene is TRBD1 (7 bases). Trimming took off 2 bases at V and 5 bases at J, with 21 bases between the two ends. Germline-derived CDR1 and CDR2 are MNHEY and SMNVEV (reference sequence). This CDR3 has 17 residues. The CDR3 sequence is CASSLRVGGGGRETQYF. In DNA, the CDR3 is TGTGCCAGCAGTTTAAGGGTGGGAGGAGGGGGCCGGGAGACCCAGTACTTC.

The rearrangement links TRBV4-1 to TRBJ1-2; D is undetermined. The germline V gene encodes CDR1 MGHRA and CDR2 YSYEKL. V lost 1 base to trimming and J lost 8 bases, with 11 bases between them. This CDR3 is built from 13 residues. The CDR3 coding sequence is TGCGCCAGCAGCCAAGTTGGAGTGGAGGGCTACACCTTC. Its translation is CASSQVGVEGYTF.

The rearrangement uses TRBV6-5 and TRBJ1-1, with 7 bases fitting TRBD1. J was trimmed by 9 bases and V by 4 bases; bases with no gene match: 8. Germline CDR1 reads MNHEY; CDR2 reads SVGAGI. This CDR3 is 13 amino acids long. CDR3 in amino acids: CASSLSQGGKAFF. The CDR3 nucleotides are TGTGCCAGCAGTTTGTCTCAGGGGGGGAAAGCTTTCTTT.

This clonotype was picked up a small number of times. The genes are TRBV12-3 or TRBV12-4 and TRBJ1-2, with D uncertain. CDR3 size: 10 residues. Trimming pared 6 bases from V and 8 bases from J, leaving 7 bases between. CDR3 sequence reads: CASSPGGYTF. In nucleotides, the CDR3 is TGTGCCAGCAGCCCTGGGGGCTACACCTTC.

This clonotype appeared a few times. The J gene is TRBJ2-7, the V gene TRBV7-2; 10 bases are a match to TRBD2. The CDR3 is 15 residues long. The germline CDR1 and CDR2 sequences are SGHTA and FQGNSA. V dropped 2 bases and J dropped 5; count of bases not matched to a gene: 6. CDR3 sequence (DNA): TGTGCCAGCAGCTTATTACTAGCGGGGAGTGACGAGCAGTACTTC. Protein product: CASSLLLAGSDEQYF.

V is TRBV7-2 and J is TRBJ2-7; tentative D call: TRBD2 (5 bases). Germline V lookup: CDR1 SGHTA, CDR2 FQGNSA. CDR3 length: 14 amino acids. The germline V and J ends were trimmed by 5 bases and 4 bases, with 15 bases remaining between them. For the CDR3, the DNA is TGTGCCAGCAGCCGGACTTTGGGCGTTTACGAGCAGTACTTC. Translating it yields CASSRTLGVYEQYF.

CDR3 nucleotide sequence: TGTGCCAGCCAGCTGGGCAGGAATATCAAGCCCCAGCATTTT. It translates to CASQLGRNIKPQHF. V gene TRBV6-2 or TRBV6-3 combines with J gene TRBJ1-5; the D is unclear. Germline V lookup: CDR1 MNHEY, CDR2 SVGEGT. V was trimmed by 8 bases and J by 8 bases, leaving 19 bases between them. The CDR3 extends over 14 amino acids.